The sequence of this T cell receptor (beta chain) was determined in a study of OX40 agonist ivuxolimab in advanced cancers. The data were produced by immunoSEQ multiplex PCR, yet TCRdb's version contains in-frame clones alone and is incomplete. The sample has roughly 41,000 clones, about 82% seen once. Overall study findings and caveats: CD8+ T cells showed, on average, more clonal expansion than CD4+ cells. Clonal expansion among partial responders at 0.1-3.0 mg/kg ranked near the lowest.

Details on this clone: Its target is unknown.

The V and J ends lost 6 bases and 6 bases, in that order; junction bases with no gene match: 8. Germline V gives CDR1 MNHNY, CDR2 SVGAGI (reference sequence). This CDR3 spans 14 amino acids. Sequencing was performed on CD4+ or CD8+ T cells sorted from blood, taken in a trial of the OX40 agonist ivuxolimab. This receptor was obtained from an adult with an advanced solid tumor such as melanoma, head and neck, liver or kidney cancer. V is TRBV6-6 and J is TRBJ2-1, with 7 nucleotides matching TRBD2. For the CDR3, the DNA is TGTGCCAGCAGCCTACCGGGAGGAACCAATGAGCAGTTCTTC. Translation gives CASSLPGGTNEQFF.